This TCR beta chain was obtained from a study of regulatory T cells in long-lasting Graves disease (dated by TCRdb to about 2021). Notes on the research overall: Antithyroid drugs had been taken for less than 3 months by newly diagnosed Graves' disease patients. A total of about 35 samples underwent TCR sequencing, from about 13 patients with persistent Graves' disease and 20 patients with newly diagnosed Graves' disease. Persistent Graves' disease patients were compared with newly diagnosed Graves' disease patients by peripheral blood TCR sequencing and RNA sequencing. The study took place in China and was registered as a clinical trial. General findings and caveats noted by the study authors: Compared with newly diagnosed patients, persistent Graves' disease patients had lower TCR Shannon entropy and fewer highly expanded clones, which suggests clonal expansion. Preferential use of TRBV28, TRBJ1-2 and TRBJ2-5 was observed in persistent disease, whereas TRBV20-1 and TRBJ2-1 were favored in newly diagnosed disease. As a limitation, the authors acknowledged that the small sample size may reduce accuracy. Sequencing and analysis were restricted to the TCR beta chain. More public clonotypes were shared among persistent patients (roughly 2,700) than among newly diagnosed patients (966). Peripheral blood alone was examined, since thyroid tissue, which constituted the primary lesion, could not be accessed.

Per the publication, the time point label means: newly diagnosed GD, antithyroid drugs for less than 3 months. For both TCR sequencing and RNA sequencing, RNA was extracted from PBMCs using TRIzol. Graves' disease was diagnosed according to American Thyroid Association guidelines. Patients were recruited from an endocrinology department in Xi'an, China. Each patient gave 7.5 to 10 milliliters of peripheral blood, collected in an EDTA anticoagulant tube. Ficoll Paque Plus density gradient separation was used to isolate PBMCs, and no further T cell sorting was performed. An Agilent 2100 Bioanalyzer and agarose gel were used to check RNA quality, while a NanoDrop 2000 measured RNA concentration. Library prep was done by multiplex PCR. Reads for this sample came from an Illumina HiSeq 4000. iRepertoire HTBI primers and Arm-PCR amplification of CDR3 regions were used to construct TCR beta libraries. PCR products were gel purified before sequencing. The paper's processing steps were these. Across samples, 62 TRBV and 14 TRBJ segments were identified and used for gene usage analysis of CDR3 amino acid clonotypes. Filtered high-quality paired reads were merged into contigs using COPE and FqMerger. Contigs were aligned with BLAST to IMGT TRBV, TRBD and TRBJ reference genes, and CDR3 was defined per IMGT. Clonotypes above 0.1% frequency were classified as highly expanded clones. Repertoire diversity was measured by Shannon entropy, and V-J evenness by the Gini coefficient. A clonotype found in more than one individual was treated as public. Clones were called with MiXCR by TCRdb after fastp trimmed the public reads at Q25, and only in-frame beta chains were retained. For every CDR3 protein sequence, its rows merge into one entry that carries the most common genes and DNA. What appears here as the V and J calls and clone size reflects TCRdb's work, not the paper's. The sample contains 400,000 to 550,000 distinct CDR3 sequences, approximately 16% of them found a single time. Roughly a tenth of the sample is taken by the ten largest.

Counted from cysteine to phenylalanine, this CDR3 has 15 amino acids. Only the CDR3 region is kept as DNA, spanning 45 bases read in frame from base 1. In the germline V gene (reference sequence), CDR1 corresponds to MNHEY and CDR2 to SMNVEV. The trim is 0 bases for V and 1 base for J, with a gap of 7 bases between the germline ends. This clonotype was detected ten times or more. This clone's antigen is unknown. No qualities accompany the bases; no much larger clone lies one base away. These data were likewise used in another study, on T cells in Graves' hyperthyroidism and ophthalmopathy. Looking at the second paper: A patient counted as having stable Graves' hyperthyroidism if no progression to ophthalmopathy occurred over 18 months of follow-up. Hyperthyroidism patients were newly diagnosed, had a disease duration of under 2 months, and were aged 18 to 65 years. Exclusion was applied to patients with uncontrolled infections, other autoimmune diseases, pregnancy or lactation. Diagnoses relied on clinical symptoms, serum thyroxine and TRAb, thyroid ultrasound and orbital computed tomography. For the first round of RT-PCR on the TCR CDR3, the HTBI primer set was used together with the Qiagen OneStep RT-PCR kit. Most expanded thyroid clonotypes (frequency above 0.001) were also found in blood, which suggests that blood repertoires may mirror thyroid immune responses. A 13 V-J signature model separated ophthalmopathy from stable hyperthyroidism, with around 91% sensitivity and roughly 84% specificity in cross-validation and 80%/75% in testing. In validation, the model predicted progression to ophthalmopathy with roughly 70% sensitivity and 72% to 85% specificity, a median of approximately 6.5 months before onset. A discovery cohort of approximately 97 patients, approximately 44 with Graves' ophthalmopathy and about 60 with stable Graves' hyperthyroidism, was used to find distinguishing TCR V-J signatures. An independent validation cohort of around 20 hyperthyroidism patients and 17 patients who later progressed to ophthalmopathy tested prospective prediction of ophthalmopathy. For training and testing, the approximately 97 patients in the discovery cohort were randomly divided in a 7:3 ratio. In addition, the study compared T-cell repertoires in thyroid tissue and in blood from roughly 6 Graves' hyperthyroidism patients. After blood sampling, hyperthyroidism patients were treated with methimazole at a starting dose of 30 mg daily, and ophthalmopathy patients were treated with high-dose intravenous methylprednisolone. The libraries were constructed in a second round of multiplex PCR and then size-selected and purified. Sequencing of the libraries was done on an Illumina HiSeq2000 using paired-end 100 bp reads. SOAPnuke was used to process the raw data, with reads discarded if the reads contained adapters or uncalled bases, had a mean Phred below 15, or lacked an exact constant-primer or identifier match. COPE v1.2.5 was used to merge high-quality paired reads, and clonotypes were defined as unique nucleotide sequences. MiTCR v1.1 was used to align clonotypes to the IMGT TRBV, TRBD and TRBJ reference segments. Analysis was restricted to V-J combinations with a frequency above 0.0001, which covered roughly 99% of repertoires. The TCS score was defined as F50 (clonal expansion) divided by E x V (chaos), with BLOSUM62-based TCRdist calculated between CDR3 peptides within each V-J. Welch's t-statistics and random forest reduced fewer than 550 V-J features to 13, which were used in a naive Bayes classifier (R e1071). No statistical method was used to fix the sample size in advance, and group allocation was not hidden from the investigators. The paper describes TCR Vbeta CDR3 sequencing of 140 or so peripheral blood samples, made up of about 41 ophthalmopathy patients, over 70 hyperthyroidism patients and some 17 progressor patients.

The V and J genes are TRBV27 and TRBJ1-5, with the D segment identity uncertain. The sequencing used peripheral blood mononuclear cells (PBMCs), collected at new diagnosis, from a patient treated with antithyroid drugs. This TCR came from a woman aged 30 to 39 with Graves disease. Donor details come from another sample of the same person, matched by shared clones. This receptor carries the CDR3 CASSLSIRSNQPQHF. The sequenced DNA is TGTGCCAGCAGTTTATCGATACGGAGCAATCAGCCCCAGCATTTT.